The TCR beta chain under discussion was sequenced for a study of blood T cell repertoires in COVID-19. Study-level information: Each recovered donor of Cohort 3 presented with two negative PCRs, clearance, or symptom resolution. From the United States, Italy and Spain came samples of acute and convalescent COVID-19.

The CDR3 covers 16 residues. The trim removed 3 bases at V and 7 bases at J, leaving 9 bases unmatched. Germline V CDR1 and CDR2: MDHEN, SYDVKM. Categorization into cohorts depended on clinical history that participants reported. In the original processing: Amplifying reference gene primers gave estimates of nucleated cell counts. Sequencing was performed with immunoSEQ multiplex PCR; in TCRdb, only in-frame clones are kept and a portion is missing. V and J calls and clone size follow that table, whereas D and trimming were derived from the DNA. The data contain about 230,000 clones, 70% to 90% of them seen just once; the ten biggest clones take up over 3%.

This clonotype was obtained from a woman in her fifties or sixties in a cohort exposed to, infected with or recovered from COVID-19 (not recorded which). What was sequenced was PBMCs or T cells enriched from blood (not recorded which). The gene calls are TRBV28 and TRBJ2-2; 9 nucleotides align to TRBD1. Here the CDR3 DNA reads TGTGCCAGCAGTTTCCCCCCGGGACAGGGAGGCGGGGAGCTGTTTTTT. It specifies CASSFPPGQGGGELFF.